Here is one T cell receptor (beta chain) with its context. Its antigen is currently unknown. The PCR used 60 Vbeta and 13 Jbeta primers. The table came from immunoSEQ multiplex PCR; TCRdb's copy has only in-frame clones and leaves some out. This repertoire shows approximately 200,000 clones, around 81% found once; its top ten account for approximately 2%. Trimming removed 6 bases at V and 6 bases at J, with 11 bases between. The CDR3 is 13 amino acids. Germline values: CDR1 MGHRA, CDR2 YSYEKL. This entry is derived from a study of cytomegalovirus exposure and HLA in healthy donors. As for the study in general: Early on, a data release was issued that held 80 million or so unique TCRs from HLA-typed donors. Regarding the study as a whole: The analysis excluded some indistinguishable V segments, including TRBV6-2 and TRBV6-3.

Specimen: PBMCs. The source of this sequence is a woman aged 18-29 years in good health and CMV-seropositive. The chain employs TRBV4-1 and TRBJ1-4; D unresolved. The CDR3 sequence is CASSLGLHEKLFF. The CDR3, as DNA: TGCGCCAGCAGTCTAGGTCTGCATGAAAAACTGTTTTTT.